These T cell receptor beta chains were read from a single sample in a study of T-cell memory formation after mild COVID-19. MiXCR, run by TCRdb on the 5' RACE reads, gives a single entry per CDR3 protein. In the table there are tens of thousands of distinct CDR3 sequences, roughly 9% of which are singletons. Sequencing was carried out using PBMCs or a T cell subset sorted from them (not recorded which). Every receptor here comes from an adult woman who had mild COVID-19 (a few samples of this study predate the infection). Cell type and time point are not known. CDR3s include the opening cysteine and the closing phenylalanine or tryptophan. Fields, in order: CDR3 protein, CDR3 DNA, V gene, D gene, clone size, J gene. D genes are given only for firm matches. Not every row has a clone size; where given, it reads once, few, many or a size class.

CDR3aa: CASSLQGRQNLGEQYF
CDR3nt: TGTGCCAGCAGCTTACAGGGGAGGCAAAATTTGGGGGAGCAGTACTTC
v_gene: TRBV7-8
d_gene: .
abundance: .
j_gene: TRBJ2-7

CDR3aa: CASSGKQGGNEQFF
CDR3nt: TGTGCCAGTAGTGGTAAACAGGGCGGCAATGAGCAGTTCTTC
v_gene: TRBV19
d_gene: .
abundance: .
j_gene: TRBJ2-1

CDR3aa: CASSENTIYF
CDR3nt: TGTGCCAGCAGCGAAAACACCATATATTTT
v_gene: TRBV9
d_gene: .
abundance: few
j_gene: TRBJ1-3

CDR3aa: CASSLGTGGSEQYF
CDR3nt: TGTGCCAGCAGCTTAGGGACAGGGGGTAGCGAGCAGTACTTC
v_gene: TRBV13
d_gene: TRBD1
abundance: .
j_gene: TRBJ2-7

CDR3aa: CASSPTPGGAGETQYF
CDR3nt: TGTGCCAGCAGCCCTACCCCTGGGGGGGCAGGGGAGACCCAGTACTTC
v_gene: TRBV7-9
d_gene: .
abundance: few
j_gene: TRBJ2-5

CDR3aa: CASSLRDLNYGYTF
CDR3nt: TGCGCCAGCAGCTTAAGAGATCTGAACTATGGCTACACCTTC
v_gene: TRBV5-1
d_gene: .
abundance: few
j_gene: TRBJ1-2

CDR3aa: CASSLDREETQYF
CDR3nt: TGTGCCAGCAGCCTTGACAGGGAAGAGACCCAGTACTTC
v_gene: TRBV3-1
d_gene: TRBD1
abundance: .
j_gene: TRBJ2-5

CDR3aa: CASTMYVTDTQYF
CDR3nt: TGTGCCAGCACGATGTACGTCACAGATACGCAGTATTTT
v_gene: TRBV7-9
d_gene: .
abundance: many
j_gene: TRBJ2-3

CDR3aa: CASSLGSSYNSPLHF
CDR3nt: TGTGCCAGCAGCTTGGGAAGTTCCTATAATTCACCCCTCCACTTT
v_gene: TRBV11-2
d_gene: .
abundance: many
j_gene: TRBJ1-6

CDR3aa: CASSQALAGGLNEQYF
CDR3nt: TGTGCCAGCAGCCAAGCCTTAGCGGGGGGTCTTAACGAGCAGTACTTC
v_gene: TRBV4-2
d_gene: TRBD2
abundance: few
j_gene: TRBJ2-7

CDR3aa: CASTLRGGWTAGELFF
CDR3nt: TGTGCCAGCACCTTACGCGGGGGGTGGACCGCCGGGGAGCTGTTTTTT
v_gene: TRBV6-5
d_gene: TRBD2
abundance: many
j_gene: TRBJ2-2

CDR3aa: CASSSTGGTEAFF
CDR3nt: TGTGCCAGCAGTTCTACAGGGGGCACTGAAGCTTTCTTT
v_gene: TRBV12-3/TRBV12-4
d_gene: TRBD1
abundance: few
j_gene: TRBJ1-1

CDR3aa: CATSDSRQGWGPQHF
CDR3nt: TGTGCCACCAGTGATTCGCGACAGGGGTGGGGGCCCCAGCATTTT
v_gene: TRBV24-1
d_gene: TRBD1
abundance: many
j_gene: TRBJ1-5

CDR3aa: CSASPSNSGGGYEQYF
CDR3nt: TGCAGTGCTAGTCCCTCGAATAGCGGGGGGGGCTACGAGCAGTACTTC
v_gene: TRBV20-1
d_gene: TRBD2
abundance: many
j_gene: TRBJ2-7

CDR3aa: CASSQPSRGAADTQYF
CDR3nt: TGTGCCAGCAGCCAGCCCTCCCGGGGGGCCGCGGATACGCAGTATTTT
v_gene: TRBV4-2
d_gene: .
abundance: .
j_gene: TRBJ2-3

CDR3aa: CASSQGLAQETQYF
CDR3nt: TGTGCCAGCAGCCAAGGACTAGCTCAAGAGACCCAGTACTTC
v_gene: TRBV4-2
d_gene: TRBD2
abundance: .
j_gene: TRBJ2-5

CDR3aa: CASSFRFLADTQYF
CDR3nt: TGTGCCAGCAGCTTTCGATTCCTCGCAGATACGCAGTATTTT
v_gene: TRBV7-2
d_gene: .
abundance: .
j_gene: TRBJ2-3

CDR3aa: CASSQEREISPLHF
CDR3nt: TGCGCCAGCAGCCAAGAGCGCGAGATTTCACCCCTCCACTTT
v_gene: TRBV4-1
d_gene: .
abundance: .
j_gene: TRBJ1-6

CDR3aa: CASSPGQLNEQFF
CDR3nt: TGTGCCAGCTCACCGGGACAGCTCAATGAGCAGTTCTTC
v_gene: TRBV18
d_gene: TRBD1
abundance: many
j_gene: TRBJ2-1

CDR3aa: CAISDPGGEQFF
CDR3nt: TGTGCCATCAGTGACCCAGGGGGGGAGCAGTTCTTC
v_gene: TRBV10-3
d_gene: .
abundance: many
j_gene: TRBJ2-1

CDR3aa: CATSDFRTDGYTF
CDR3nt: TGTGCCACCAGTGATTTTCGTACGGATGGCTACACCTTC
v_gene: TRBV24-1
d_gene: .
abundance: .
j_gene: TRBJ1-2

CDR3aa: CASIWAVDTEAFF
CDR3nt: TGTGCCAGCATTTGGGCAGTTGACACTGAAGCTTTCTTT
v_gene: TRBV2
d_gene: .
abundance: few
j_gene: TRBJ1-1

CDR3aa: CASRSPRGNTEAFF
CDR3nt: TGCGCCAGCAGATCCCCCAGGGGGAACACTGAAGCTTTCTTT
v_gene: TRBV10-2
d_gene: .
abundance: few
j_gene: TRBJ1-1

CDR3aa: CASSLTNSPLHF
CDR3nt: TGTGCCAGCAGCTTAACGAATTCACCCCTCCACTTT
v_gene: TRBV7-2
d_gene: .
abundance: many
j_gene: TRBJ1-6

CDR3aa: CASSGQGLGSGANVLTF
CDR3nt: TGTGCCAGCAGTGGACAGGGATTAGGGTCTGGGGCCAACGTCCTGACTTTC
v_gene: TRBV7-2
d_gene: TRBD1
abundance: .
j_gene: TRBJ2-6

CDR3aa: CASRIQGTSNYGYTF
CDR3nt: TGTGCCAGCAGAATCCAAGGGACCTCTAACTATGGCTACACCTTC
v_gene: TRBV7-9
d_gene: .
abundance: few
j_gene: TRBJ1-2

CDR3aa: CATSRNRDSHPYEQYF
CDR3nt: TGTGCCACCAGCAGGAACCGGGACAGCCATCCCTACGAGCAGTACTTC
v_gene: TRBV15
d_gene: TRBD1
abundance: many
j_gene: TRBJ2-7

CDR3aa: CASSLPHHRQETQYF
CDR3nt: TGTGCCAGCAGCTTACCCCACCACAGACAAGAGACCCAGTACTTC
v_gene: TRBV7-2
d_gene: .
abundance: medium-sized
j_gene: TRBJ2-5

CDR3aa: CASSLNGGTVRYNEQFF
CDR3nt: TGTGCCAGCAGCTTAAATGGAGGGACGGTGAGGTACAATGAGCAGTTCTTC
v_gene: TRBV7-2
d_gene: .
abundance: many
j_gene: TRBJ2-1

CDR3aa: CASRVQTSGANVLTF
CDR3nt: TGTGCCAGCAGGGTCCAGACCTCTGGGGCCAACGTCCTGACTTTC
v_gene: TRBV7-2
d_gene: .
abundance: many
j_gene: TRBJ2-6

CDR3aa: CASSGAGAVEETQYF
CDR3nt: TGCGCCAGCAGCGGAGCGGGGGCGGTGGAAGAGACCCAGTACTTC
v_gene: TRBV5-1
d_gene: TRBD2
abundance: .
j_gene: TRBJ2-5

CDR3aa: CASSGGQAFNEQFF
CDR3nt: TGTGCCTCCTCTGGGGGACAGGCTTTCAATGAGCAGTTCTTC
v_gene: TRBV7-8
d_gene: TRBD1
abundance: many
j_gene: TRBJ2-1

CDR3aa: CASSLGQGGTEAFF
CDR3nt: TGTGCCAGCAGCCTCGGACAGGGGGGGACTGAAGCTTTCTTT
v_gene: TRBV11-1
d_gene: TRBD1
abundance: .
j_gene: TRBJ1-1

CDR3aa: CATSREASGALSYEQYF
CDR3nt: TGTGCCACCAGCAGAGAGGCTAGCGGGGCCCTCTCCTACGAGCAGTACTTC
v_gene: TRBV15
d_gene: TRBD2
abundance: .
j_gene: TRBJ2-7

CDR3aa: CASSEISWGQETQYF
CDR3nt: TGTGCCAGCAGTGAAATAAGCTGGGGCCAAGAGACCCAGTACTTC
v_gene: TRBV2
d_gene: .
abundance: .
j_gene: TRBJ2-5

CDR3aa: CASSLRRGGWNEQFF
CDR3nt: TGTGCCAGCAGCTTAAGACGGGGGGGCTGGAATGAGCAGTTCTTC
v_gene: TRBV7-3
d_gene: TRBD2
abundance: few
j_gene: TRBJ2-1

CDR3aa: CASSEAGRAYNEQFF
CDR3nt: TGTGCCAGCAGTGAAGCGGGGCGGGCCTACAATGAGCAGTTCTTC
v_gene: TRBV6-1
d_gene: .
abundance: .
j_gene: TRBJ2-1

CDR3aa: CASSLEPRGQGNIQYF
CDR3nt: TGTGCCAGCAGCTTGGAGCCCAGGGGGCAGGGGAACATTCAGTACTTC
v_gene: TRBV5-5
d_gene: TRBD1
abundance: few
j_gene: TRBJ2-4

CDR3aa: CSARDGRRGQRETQYF
CDR3nt: TGCAGTGCTAGAGATGGACGCAGGGGGCAGAGGGAGACCCAGTACTTC
v_gene: TRBV20-1
d_gene: TRBD1
abundance: .
j_gene: TRBJ2-5

CDR3aa: CASSLHQGLGQPQHF
CDR3nt: TGTGCCAGCAGCTTGCATCAAGGGCTGGGACAGCCCCAGCATTTT
v_gene: TRBV5-6
d_gene: .
abundance: few
j_gene: TRBJ1-5

CDR3aa: CASSLAAGNNEQFF
CDR3nt: TGTGCCAGCAGTTTAGCAGCAGGGAACAATGAGCAGTTCTTC
v_gene: TRBV12-3/TRBV12-4
d_gene: .
abundance: few
j_gene: TRBJ2-1

CDR3aa: CASSLGTEDVHGELFF
CDR3nt: TGTGCCAGCTCACTGGGGACAGAGGACGTACACGGGGAGCTGTTTTTT
v_gene: TRBV18
d_gene: TRBD1
abundance: .
j_gene: TRBJ2-2